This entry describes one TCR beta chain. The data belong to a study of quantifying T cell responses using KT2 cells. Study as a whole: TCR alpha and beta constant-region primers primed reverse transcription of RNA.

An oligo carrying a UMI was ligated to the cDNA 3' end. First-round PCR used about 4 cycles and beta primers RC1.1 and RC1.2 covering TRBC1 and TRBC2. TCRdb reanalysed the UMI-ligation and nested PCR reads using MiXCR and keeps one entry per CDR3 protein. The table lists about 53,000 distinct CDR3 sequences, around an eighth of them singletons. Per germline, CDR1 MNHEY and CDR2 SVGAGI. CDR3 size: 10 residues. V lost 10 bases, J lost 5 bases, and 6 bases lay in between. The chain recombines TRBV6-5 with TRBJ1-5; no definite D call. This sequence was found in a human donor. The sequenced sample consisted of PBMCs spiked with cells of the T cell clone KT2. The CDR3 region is CATFHQPQHF. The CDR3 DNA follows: TGTGCCACCTTCCATCAGCCCCAGCATTTT.